This T cell receptor (beta chain) was identified during a study of cytomegalovirus exposure and HLA in healthy donors. V was pared by 6 bases and J by 3 bases, with 7 bases between. The CDR3 loop spans 12 amino acids. Germline V gives CDR1 MNHNS, CDR2 SASEGT. With 60 Vbeta and 13 Jbeta primers, the PCR was carried out. The data were produced by immunoSEQ multiplex PCR, yet TCRdb's version contains in-frame clones alone and is incomplete. Among around 150,000 clones, 70% to 80% were seen once, and the ten largest hold 9% to 10%. The source is a young man in good health and CMV-seropositive. The sequencing sample was made of PBMCs. The chain has TRBV6-1 and TRBJ2-3, with D tentatively TRBD2 (5 bases). The DNA for the CDR3 is TGTGCCAGCAGAAGCGGAACAGATACGCAGTATTTT. Its translation is CASRSGTDTQYF.